Below are 27 T cell receptor beta chains sequenced from a single sample in a study of blood T cell repertoires in COVID-19 (TCRdb year 2020). The library was built by means of the immunoSEQ multiplex PCR assay. The source is immuneACCESS, and TCRdb retained only in-frame sequences with V and J called. Part of the clones is not carried over; for the studies checked, unresolved V genes explain less than half of this, and the remainder is unexplained. The sample table lists approximately 310,000 clones, 85% of them with a count of one. 1.5% to 2% of the sample belongs to the ten largest clones. Sequenced material: PBMCs or T cells enriched from blood (not recorded which). These receptor sequences come from a woman aged 25-40 years who had been exposed to COVID-19.

V usage is TRBV6-5 and J usage is TRBJ1-2; a weak D match, TRBD1 (6 bases). This CDR3 contains 16 residues. Germline assignment: CDR1 MNHEY and CDR2 SVGAGI. V gave up 0 bases and J gave up 0 bases, with 11 bases separating them. The CDR3 DNA is TGTGCCAGCAGTTACTCAGGGGGTCGAGCTAACTATGGCTACACCTTC. It specifies CASSYSGGRANYGYTF.

The V and J genes are TRBV9 and TRBJ2-2, with D maybe TRBD1 (6 bases). Germline assignment: CDR1 SGDLS and CDR2 YYNGEE. CDR3 size: 15 residues. V lost 3 bases and J lost 1, with 10 bases in between. In nucleotides, the CDR3 is TGTGCCAGCAGCGCCTTGACAGGGAACACCGGGGAGCTGTTTTTT. Translation: CASSALTGNTGELFF. Combining the CDR3 with reference TRBV9 and TRBJ2-2 gives the whole variable domain DSGVTQTPKHLITATGQRVTLRCSPRSGDLSVYWYQQSLDQGLQFLIQYYNGEERAKGNILERFSAQQFPDLHSELNLSSLELGDSALYFCASSALTGNTGELFFGEGSRLTVL.

The rearrangement joins TRBV19 to TRBJ1-2; 12 nucleotides agree with TRBD1. Germline loops: CDR1 LNHDA, CDR2 SQIVND (reference sequence). The CDR3 extends over 16 amino acids. V lost 1 base, J lost 7 bases, and 7 bases stayed unmatched. In DNA form, the CDR3 reads TGTGCCAGTAGTATAGCCCCGGGACAGGGGGCGAGTGGCTACACCTTC. This translates into CASSIAPGQGASGYTF. Full variable domain (outside the CDR3, taken from reference TRBV19 and TRBJ1-2): DGGITQSPKYLFRKEGQNVTLSCEQNLNHDAMYWYRQDPGQGLRLIYYSQIVNDFQKGDIAEGYSVSREKKESFPLTVTSAQKNPTAFYLCASSIAPGQGASGYTFGSGTRLTVV.

The rearrangement joins TRBV19 to TRBJ2-7, with 8 bases lining up with TRBD2. Germline CDR1 LNHDA, CDR2 SQIVND (reference sequence). The CDR3 is made up of 14 amino acids. Germline trimming cut 3 bases from V and 3 bases from J; bases unmatched to any gene: 4. The CDR3 region has the DNA TGTGCCAGTAGTATCCAGCGGGGGCACTACGAGCAGTACTTC. Its protein product is CASSIQRGHYEQYF.

This chain uses TRBV5-6 with TRBJ2-1, with TRBD2 identical over 8 bases. This CDR3 has 16 amino acids. V lost 7 bases to trimming and J lost 0 bases; unmatched junction nucleotides: 9. Germline lookup yields CDR1 SGHDT and CDR2 YYEEEE. The CDR3 loop is CASGTSGTSSYNEQFF. The CDR3 region has the DNA TGTGCCAGCGGCACTTCCGGGACTAGCTCCTACAATGAGCAGTTCTTC.

The rearrangement joins TRBV19 to TRBJ2-7, with D possibly matching TRBD2 (5 bases). V lost 5 bases and J lost 4, with 15 bases in between. This CDR3 has 14 residues. Germline V gene lookup returns CDR1 LNHDA and CDR2 SQIVND (reference sequence). CDR3 sequence: CASSRRGSPYEQYF. The CDR3 DNA reads as TGTGCCAGTAGTCGCCGGGGATCCCCGTACGAGCAGTACTTC.

V usage is TRBV7-9 and J usage is TRBJ2-7; TRBD2 matches 9 bases. V lost 1 base to trimming and J lost 4 bases; unmatched junction nucleotides: 8. Germline V gene lookup returns CDR1 SEHNR and CDR2 FQNEAQ (reference sequence). CDR3 length: 16 residues. The CDR3 sequence is CASSLVVGLAPYEQYF. The DNA for the CDR3 is TGTGCCAGCAGCTTAGTAGTCGGACTAGCGCCGTACGAGCAGTACTTC. Full variable domain (remainder filled in from reference TRBV7-9 and TRBJ2-7): DTGVSQNPRHKITKRGQNVTFRCDPISEHNRLYWYRQTLGQGPEFLTYFQNEAQLEKSRLLSDRFSAERPKGSFSTLEIQRTEQGDSAMYLCASSLVVGLAPYEQYFGPGTRLTVT.

V usage is TRBV27 and J usage is TRBJ1-5; TRBD1 matches 8 bases. Looked up from germline, CDR1 is MNHEY and CDR2 is SMNVEV (reference sequence). This CDR3 comprises 15 residues. J lost 5 bases, V lost 3 bases, and 6 bases had no gene match. CDR3 in amino acids: CASSLSRDRYQPQHF. In DNA form, the CDR3 reads TGTGCCAGCAGTTTGTCCCGGGACAGGTATCAGCCCCAGCATTTT.

In its sample, this clone was seen once. CDR3: CASRTPGTGNTEAFF. CDR3 nucleotide sequence: TGTGCCAGCAGAACACCCGGGACAGGGAACACTGAAGCTTTCTTT. The chain has TRBV7-2 and TRBJ1-1, with 8 bases lining up with TRBD1. After removal of 6 bases from V and 1 base from J, the junction contained 7 bases not matched to a gene. Germline CDR1 SGHTA, CDR2 FQGNSA. The CDR3 is 15 residues long.

This chain links TRBV6-1 with TRBJ2-5, with 9 nucleotides matching TRBD2. Germline values: CDR1 MNHNS, CDR2 SASEGT. The trim removed 3 bases at V and 5 bases at J, leaving 7 bases unmatched. The length of the CDR3 is 15 residues. CDR3 residues: CASSEVRGGRETQYF. The DNA for the CDR3 is TGTGCCAGCAGTGAGGTGCGGGGGGGCCGGGAGACCCAGTACTTC.

The chain has TRBV5-1 and TRBJ2-5; 14 bases match TRBD2. The CDR3 loop spans 17 amino acids. J was trimmed by 3 bases and V by 4 bases; bases with no gene match: 8. Germline CDR1 SGHRS, CDR2 YFSETQ. CDR3 in DNA: TGCGCCAGCAGCCTGAGTGGGACTAGCGGGGGTAAAGAGACCCAGTACTTC. Translated, it gives CASSLSGTSGGKETQYF.

The chain recombines TRBV2 with TRBJ2-6; 11 bases are shared with TRBD2. CDR1 and CDR2 from the germline V gene are SNHLY and FYNNEI. CDR3 length equals 18 residues. With V trimmed by 6 bases and J by 0 bases, 7 bases remained unmatched. The CDR3 DNA follows: TGTGCCAGCAGGACTAGCGGGAACTTTTTCTCTGGGGCCAACGTCCTGACTTTC. Amino acids: CASRTSGNFFSGANVLTF.

The chain is built from TRBV19 and TRBJ1-5, with D tentatively TRBD1 (6 bases). The germline gives CDR1 LNHDA, CDR2 SQIVND (reference sequence). Trimming cost V 1 base and J 0 bases, with 19 bases left between them. The CDR3 runs to 19 residues. The CDR3 reads CASSIGLQGFPYSNQPQHF. CDR3 nucleotides: TGTGCCAGTAGTATAGGTCTTCAGGGGTTCCCTTATAGCAATCAGCCCCAGCATTTT.

The gene calls are TRBV5-6 and TRBJ1-6; possibly TRBD1 for D (5 bases). This CDR3 comprises 15 residues. Trimming left V 4 bases short and J 5 bases short, with 13 bases between. CDR1 and CDR2 (germline): SGHDT, YYEEEE. CDR3 protein: CASSPVGVDNSPLHF. CDR3 in DNA: TGTGCCAGCAGCCCGGTAGGGGTCGATAATTCACCCCTCCACTTT.

The J gene is TRBJ1-2, the V gene TRBV30; 10 bases map to TRBD1. The CDR3 contains 14 residues. After removal of 5 bases from V and 2 bases from J, the junction contained 5 bases not matched to a gene. Germline assignment: CDR1 GTSNPN and CDR2 SVGIG (reference sequence). CDR3 amino acids: CAWGRTGGNYGYTF. In DNA form, the CDR3 reads TGTGCCTGGGGGAGGACAGGGGGGAACTATGGCTACACCTTC.

This chain connects TRBV3-1 (or the pseudogene TRBV3-2) to TRBJ1-4, with TRBD1 matching over 7 bases. V shed 5 bases and J 7 bases; nucleotides not matched to a gene: 10. The CDR3 runs 15 residues. Germline assignment: CDR1 LGHDT and CDR2 YNNKEL (reference sequence). The CDR3 sequence is CASSSQGVLSEKLFF. DNA for the CDR3: TGTGCCAGCAGCTCGCAGGGGGTTTTAAGTGAAAAACTGTTTTTT.

Ten or more counts support this clone. The chain combines TRBV5-6 with TRBJ1-1; TRBD1 is a possible D gene (5 bases). V shed 2 bases and J shed 7 bases, with 15 bases lying between them. From germline, CDR1 is SGHDT and CDR2 YYEEEE. This CDR3 spans 14 amino acids. The CDR3 loop reads CASSFGQGRDEAFF. Here the CDR3 DNA reads TGTGCCAGCAGCTTCGGGCAGGGTAGGGATGAAGCTTTCTTT. Complete variable domain (other parts from reference TRBV5-6 and TRBJ1-1): DAGVTQSPTHLIKTRGQQVTLRCSPKSGHDTVSWYQQALGQGPQFIFQYYEEEERQRGNFPDRFSGHQFPNYSSELNVNALLLGDSALYLCASSFGQGRDEAFFGQGTRLTVV.

This chain joins TRBV5-1 and TRBJ2-1; unclear D gene. Germline lookup yields CDR1 SGHRS and CDR2 YFSETQ. The CDR3 is made up of 13 amino acids. The germline V and J ends were trimmed by 2 bases and 9 bases, with 12 bases remaining between them. DNA for the CDR3: TGCGCCAGCAGCTTAGGATTGCGGTCTGAGCAGTTCTTC. This codes for CASSLGLRSEQFF.

The chain links TRBV28 to TRBJ2-7; tentative D call: TRBD1 (6 bases). The CDR3 has 13 residues. With 6 bases removed from V and 2 bases from J, the gap between germline ends came to 11 bases. Germline CDR1 MDHEN, CDR2 SYDVKM. CDR3 in amino acids: CASSKQGAYEQYF. CDR3 nucleotides: TGTGCCAGCAGCAAACAGGGTGCCTACGAGCAGTACTTC.

J is TRBJ1-3 and V is TRBV7-8; D remains unclear. The V gene lost 1 base and the J gene lost 2 bases, with 6 bases spanning the gap. Looked up from germline, CDR1 is SGHVS and CDR2 is FQNEAQ. This CDR3 comprises 14 residues. CDR3 sequence (DNA): TGTGCCAGCAGCTTAGTGGCAGCTGGAAACACCATATATTTT. Its protein product is CASSLVAAGNTIYF.

This clone was observed a few times. The chain is built from TRBV5-1 and TRBJ1-1; D may be TRBD1 (5 bases). The germline gives CDR1 SGHRS, CDR2 YFSETQ. The length of the CDR3 is 14 residues. V was cut by 6 bases and J by 0 bases, with 12 bases left in between. As DNA, the CDR3 is TGCGCCAGCAACGACAGTGATATGAACACTGAAGCTTTCTTT. Its translation: CASNDSDMNTEAFF. Full variable domain (remainder filled in from reference TRBV5-1 and TRBJ1-1): KAGVTQTPRYLIKTRGQQVTLSCSPISGHRSVSWYQQTPGQGLQFLFEYFSETQRNKGNFPGRFSGRQFSNSRSEMNVSTLELGDSALYLCASNDSDMNTEAFFGQGTRLTVV.

This chain links TRBV4-3 with TRBJ2-7, with 8 bases lining up with TRBD2. Trimming cost V 4 bases and J 4 bases; bases outside gene matches: 9. The CDR3 length is 15 residues. The germline V gene encodes CDR1 LGHNA and CDR2 YSLEER. CDR3 DNA: TGCGCCAGCAGCCGGTCGGCTACTAGCGGATACGAGCAGTACTTC. Translated: CASSRSATSGYEQYF.

This clone came up once. J is TRBJ2-1 and V is TRBV3-1 (or the pseudogene TRBV3-2), with 13 bases lining up with TRBD2. CDR3 size: 14 residues. V lost 4 bases and J lost 9; bases outside the gene matches: 3. The germline CDR1 and CDR2 sequences are LGHDT and YNNKEL (reference sequence). The CDR3 sequence: CASSRTSGSGEQFF. The CDR3 bases are TGTGCCAGCAGCCGGACTAGCGGGAGCGGTGAGCAGTTCTTC.

The genes are TRBV6-2 or TRBV6-3 and TRBJ2-7, with 11 bases matching TRBD2. This CDR3 spans 16 amino acids. Germline CDR1 and CDR2: MNHEY and SVGEGT. J lost 2 bases, V lost 0 bases, and 3 bases had no gene match. CDR3 in amino acids: CASSYSGTSGPYEQYF. The DNA for the CDR3 is TGTGCCAGCAGTTACTCGGGGACTAGCGGACCCTACGAGCAGTACTTC.

This clone was detected many times. The chain joins TRBV19 to TRBJ2-2; TRBD2 is a possible D gene (5 bases). V was cut by 5 bases and J by 3 bases, with 10 bases left in between. CDR3 size: 14 residues. The germline gives CDR1 LNHDA, CDR2 SQIVND (reference sequence). Here the CDR3 DNA reads TGTGCCAGTAGTCTCGGGAAGGACACCGGGGAGCTGTTTTTT. This codes for CASSLGKDTGELFF. The variable domain in full, with the rest retrieved from reference TRBV19 and TRBJ2-2, is DGGITQSPKYLFRKEGQNVTLSCEQNLNHDAMYWYRQDPGQGLRLIYYSQIVNDFQKGDIAEGYSVSREKKESFPLTVTSAQKNPTAFYLCASSLGKDTGELFFGEGSRLTVL.

This clone was seen at least ten times. V is TRBV27 and J is TRBJ2-3; 7 bases line up with TRBD1. After removal of 7 bases from V and 6 bases from J, the junction contained 10 bases not matched to a gene. This CDR3 region has 14 residues. In germline, CDR1 is MNHEY, CDR2 SMNVEV (reference sequence). The CDR3 region is CASTRQGLFDTQYF. The CDR3 DNA reads TGTGCCAGCACCCGACAGGGCTTGTTCGATACGCAGTATTTT.

The chain recombines TRBV18 with TRBJ1-1; D gene unclear. There are 13 residues in the CDR3. Trimming cost V 6 bases and J 2 bases, with 10 bases left between them. The germline gives CDR1 KGHSH, CDR2 LQKENI. CDR3 region: CASSRSLNTEAFF. CDR3 in DNA: TGTGCCAGCTCTAGATCCCTTAACACTGAAGCTTTCTTT.